One and the same sample provided the 15 T cell receptor beta chains below, sequenced in a study of T-cell reconstitution after alpha-beta-depleted transplantation in children. Preparation of the TCRbeta library was carried out with unique molecular identifiers. A single record per CDR3 protein comes from TCRdb applying MiXCR to the PCR reads. Of about 590,000 distinct CDR3 sequences listed, 10% to 15% are singletons. Source: PBMCs, mostly from graft donor cells, taken 360 days after TCRalphabeta/CD19-depleted stem cell transplant. These receptors were taken from a male patient aged 10 to 17 who had a stem cell transplant for acute myeloid leukemia, so the T cells may come from the graft donor.

The chain is built from TRBV20-1 and TRBJ2-7; 8 bases match TRBD1. Germline CDR1 and CDR2: DFQATT and SNEGSKA (reference sequence). Trimming cost V 6 bases and J 4 bases; bases outside gene matches: 11. There are 14 residues in the CDR3. CDR3 sequence: CSARTQGALYEQYF. DNA of the CDR3: TGCAGTGCGAGGACTCAGGGGGCACTTTACGAGCAGTACTTC.

Many counts were recorded for this clonotype. V is TRBV7-2 and J is TRBJ2-3; TRBD1 is a possible D gene (5 bases). The CDR3 contains 14 residues. Trimming took off 3 bases at V and 0 bases at J, with 7 bases between the two ends. CDR1 is SGHTA, CDR2 FQGNSA, per germline. The CDR3 region has the DNA TGTGCCAGCAGCTTCAGGGCTAGCACAGATACGCAGTATTTT. Encoded protein: CASSFRASTDTQYF.

The chain recombines TRBV20-1 with TRBJ1-5; 9 bases are shared with TRBD1. CDR1 is DFQATT and CDR2 is SNEGSKA in the germline V gene (reference sequence). The CDR3 contains 17 residues. Germline trimming cut 4 bases from V and 0 bases from J; bases unmatched to any gene: 10. Here the CDR3 reads CSANPGQGRYSNQPQHF. Written as DNA, the CDR3 is TGCAGTGCTAACCCGGGACAGGGTCGTTATAGCAATCAGCCCCAGCATTTT.

This clonotype was seen repeatedly, ten times or more. The chain employs TRBV29-1 and TRBJ2-7; no clear D gene. This CDR3 has 13 amino acids. Looked up from germline, CDR1 is SQVTM and CDR2 is ANQGSEA. Trimming stripped 4 bases from V and 3 bases from J, with 13 bases between. The CDR3 is CSVVPGPGYEQYF. The CDR3 coding sequence is TGCAGCGTTGTTCCGGGCCCCGGCTACGAGCAGTACTTC.

In this sample, this clonotype turned up a few times. The chain carries TRBV28 and TRBJ1-5; no definite D call. The CDR3 totals 11 residues. The germline V and J ends were trimmed by 5 bases and 5 bases, with 4 bases remaining between them. Looked up from germline, CDR1 is MDHEN and CDR2 is SYDVKM. The CDR3 coding sequence is TGTGCCAGCAGTCTGGATCAGCCCCAGCATTTT. Translated: CASSLDQPQHF.

In this sample, this clonotype turned up a few times. The chain combines TRBV20-1 with TRBJ2-1, with 11 bases matching TRBD2. The CDR3 length is 13 residues. The junction had 4 bases not matched to a gene; V was cut back by 5 bases and J by 7 bases. The V gene's germline CDR1 is DFQATT and CDR2 SNEGSKA (reference sequence). The CDR3: CSAGSGRVNEQFF. CDR3 nucleotides: TGCAGTGCTGGTAGCGGGAGGGTAAATGAGCAGTTCTTC.

The V gene is TRBV6-5, the J gene TRBJ2-7; the match to TRBD1 covers 8 bases. V shed 2 bases, J shed 0 bases, and the junction held 6 bases outside the gene matches. Germline CDR1 is MNHEY and CDR2 is SVGAGI. The CDR3 covers 16 residues. This chain's CDR3 is CASSYGSGTGSYEQYF. The CDR3, as DNA: TGTGCCAGCAGTTACGGATCCGGGACAGGCTCCTACGAGCAGTACTTC.

This chain links TRBV3-1 with TRBJ2-6, with 10 bases matching TRBD2. The V and J ends lost 6 bases and 2 bases, in that order; junction bases with no gene match: 7. The CDR3 has 17 residues. Germline V gene data show CDR1 as LGHDT and CDR2 as YNNKEL (reference sequence). Here the CDR3 reads CASRPAGGLAGANVLTF. CDR3 sequence (DNA): TGTGCCAGCAGGCCAGCGGGAGGGTTGGCTGGGGCCAACGTCCTGACTTTC.

Comments on this clonotype: As the CDR3 is not closed by the conserved phenylalanine or tryptophan, this likely results from a read error. The chain has TRBV7-2 and TRBJ1-1; no firm D call. There are 12 residues in the CDR3. V was shortened by 5 bases and J by 3 bases, with 7 bases between the two germline ends. Germline values: CDR1 SGHTA, CDR2 FQGNSA. CDR3 coding DNA: TGTGCCAGCAGCCGGTTGCACACTGAAGCTTTCTCT. Its protein is CASSRLHTEAFS.

The chain recombines TRBV7-8 with TRBJ2-7; 10 nucleotides align to TRBD2. The CDR3 extends over 16 amino acids. Germline values: CDR1 SGHVS, CDR2 FQNEAQ. V shed 6 bases and J 4 bases; nucleotides not matched to a gene: 12. CDR3 DNA sequence: TGTGCCAGCAGATGGAGCGGGAGGGCCCTTCAGTACGAGCAGTACTTC. As protein: CASRWSGRALQYEQYF.

The rearrangement links TRBV20-1 to TRBJ2-7; 13 bases map to TRBD2. The V segment lost 1 base and the J segment 3 bases; nucleotides outside the gene matches: 9. This CDR3 is 17 amino acids long. Germline V gives CDR1 DFQATT, CDR2 SNEGSKA (reference sequence). This CDR3 reads CSARGGLAGRGVYEQYF. CDR3 nucleotides: TGCAGTGCTAGAGGGGGACTAGCGGGGAGGGGGGTCTACGAGCAGTACTTC.

A few counts support this clonotype. The chain joins TRBV6-2 or TRBV6-3 to TRBJ2-7, with 12 nucleotides matching TRBD2. Germline values: CDR1 MNHEY, CDR2 SVGEGT. This CDR3 is built from 17 residues. V shed 3 bases and J 6 bases; nucleotides not matched to a gene: 12. The DNA of the CDR3 is TGTGCCAGCAGTTATCTTCTAGCGGGAGGGCCCCGCTCCGAGCAGTACTTC. Residues: CASSYLLAGGPRSEQYF.

This clonotype was counted only a few times. The chain employs TRBV6-5 and TRBJ1-2; D is perhaps TRBD1 (5 bases). The CDR3 is made up of 17 amino acids. Germline loops: CDR1 MNHEY, CDR2 SVGAGI. The V and J ends lost 4 bases and 0 bases respectively, with 18 bases between them. The CDR3 bases are TGTGCCAGCAGTTTGGGACCCGCGGAGGCGTCTAACTATGGCTACACCTTC. This encodes CASSLGPAEASNYGYTF.

This chain links TRBV20-1 with TRBJ2-5; D ambiguous. V lost 3 bases to trimming and J lost 6 bases, with 11 bases between them. CDR3 length: 12 residues. Germline V gene data show CDR1 as DFQATT and CDR2 as SNEGSKA (reference sequence). The CDR3 spells CSARVPGKTQYF. The CDR3 DNA sequence: TGCAGTGCTAGGGTCCCTGGAAAGACCCAGTACTTC.

This clonotype was detected only a few times. J is TRBJ2-1 and V is TRBV29-1, with 8 bases aligning to TRBD2. J gave up 0 bases and V 6 bases, and 19 bases lay outside the gene matches. Per the germline V gene, CDR1 is SQVTM and CDR2 is ANQGSEA. This CDR3 is 19 amino acids long. Here the CDR3 DNA reads TGCAGCGTGAGACTTCCGGGAGGGATTCAAGTGGGCTCCTACAATGAGCAGTTCTTC. Translated: CSVRLPGGIQVGSYNEQFF.